The TCR beta chain described here comes from a study of a mutant IDH1 vaccine in newly diagnosed glioma. Study at large: The first vaccination came 4-6 weeks after radiotherapy alone, or with temozolomide cycles. The treated group averaged about 39 years old and was roughly 60% male, roughly 38% female. Study-level results: Vaccination elicited immune responses in roughly 92% of patients.

This clone turned up a few times. No antigen is known for it. Generated by immunoSEQ multiplex PCR, the TCRdb table keeps only in-frame clones and is missing some. The top ten clones hold around 6.2% of a sample with tens of thousands of clones, 80% of them seen once. Described time point: week 23, last vaccination. Vaccination used 300 ug of mutant IDH1 20-mer peptide per dose, with topical imiquimod. Each of the donors came in with new WHO grade 3 or 4 astrocytomas that were IDH1-mutant and ATRX-lost. Here the sequenced sample was PBMCs, taken from a glioma patient whose treatment included an IDH1 peptide vaccine. The clonotype comes from a man aged 35 to 55 with glioma.

The CDR3 loop is CASSLRAGLPVNEQFF. DNA of the CDR3: TGTGCCAGCAGCTTGCGGGCCGGACTACCCGTCAATGAGCAGTTCTTC. The chain employs TRBV5-4 and TRBJ2-1; maybe TRBD2 (6 bases). Germline CDR1 SGHNT, CDR2 YYREEE (reference sequence). This CDR3 spans 16 amino acids. V was pared by 1 base and J by 6 bases, with 17 bases between.